One sample yielded the 9 T cell receptor beta chains listed below, sequenced in a study of CD8+ T cells in alopecia areata. Sequencing used cDNA as its template, made by extracting RNA and reverse transcribing it. Data came from immunoSEQ multiplex PCR; TCRdb stores just in-frame clones and leaves some out. The sample lists around 98,000 clones, 40% to 45% seen once, with approximately 0.79% in the top ten. Sequences were obtained from CD4+ T cells sorted from blood. These receptors were collected from a human donor with alopecia areata.

This clone was found a few times. The chain's CDR3 is CSGENTEAFF. In DNA, the CDR3 is TGCAGCGGAGAGAACACTGAAGCTTTCTTT. The chain joins TRBV29-1 to TRBJ1-1, with D unclear. The germline V gene has CDR1 SQVTM and CDR2 ANQGSEA. The CDR3 extends over 10 amino acids. V was cut by 7 bases and J by 1 base, with 4 bases left in between.

The rearrangement uses TRBV5-1 and TRBJ1-4, with D uncertain. This CDR3 contains 14 residues. The germline V and J ends were trimmed by 0 bases and 3 bases, with 6 bases remaining between them. Germline V gene sequence: CDR1 SGHRS, CDR2 YFSETQ. CDR3 DNA sequence: TGCGCCAGCAGCTTGGGTAGGGCTAATGAAAAACTGTTTTTT. Amino acids: CASSLGRANEKLFF.

The rearrangement links TRBV2 to TRBJ1-4; D is possibly TRBD1 (5 bases). Trimming cost V 11 bases and J 8 bases, with 21 bases left between them. Germline-derived CDR1 and CDR2 are SNHLY and FYNNEI. The CDR3 has 14 residues. CDR3 residues: CASRRDPSEEKLFF. CDR3 sequence (DNA): TGTGCCTCAAGACGGGACCCCTCCGAGGAAAAACTGTTTTTT. The whole variable domain, filled in from reference TRBV2 and TRBJ1-4, reads EPEVTQTPSHQVTQMGQEVILRCVPISNHLYFYWYRQILGQKVEFLVSFYNNEISEKSEIFDDQFSVERPDGSNFTLKIRSTKLEDSAMYFCASRRDPSEEKLFFGSGTQLSVL.

The V and J genes are TRBV29-1 and TRBJ1-2; D is undetermined. The germline V gene has CDR1 SQVTM and CDR2 ANQGSEA. CDR3 length: 12 residues. The ends were cut back, 3 bases at V and 2 bases at J, with 7 bases in the middle. The CDR3 sequence is CSVEGQNYGYTF. CDR3 sequence (DNA): TGCAGCGTTGAGGGCCAAAACTATGGCTACACCTTC.

Here the CDR3 reads CSVEALGVGSETQYF. DNA for the CDR3: TGCAGCGTTGAGGCCCTCGGGGTGGGGAGTGAGACCCAGTACTTC. The chain has TRBV29-1 and TRBJ2-5; D might be TRBD2 (5 bases). This CDR3 has 15 residues. V was clipped by 3 bases and J by 5 bases, with 19 bases between them. Germline assignment: CDR1 SQVTM and CDR2 ANQGSEA.

This clone was counted between two and nine times. The chain carries TRBV5-1 and TRBJ2-1; D is unresolved. Per the germline V gene, CDR1 is SGHRS and CDR2 is YFSETQ. This CDR3 contains 14 residues. Between the trimmed V and J ends, which lost 1 base and 5 bases, there was a span of 10 bases. CDR3 in DNA: TGCGCCAGCAGCTTGCAGCGACGAGACAATGAGCAGTTCTTC. Encoded protein: CASSLQRRDNEQFF.

The chain employs TRBV29-1 and TRBJ2-7, with D unresolved. The germline V and J ends were trimmed by 5 bases and 0 bases, with 11 bases remaining between them. This CDR3 is built from 13 residues. The germline V gene encodes CDR1 SQVTM and CDR2 ANQGSEA. CDR3 nucleotides: TGCAGCGTTAAGTCCACGATCTCCTACGAGCAGTACTTC. Translation gives CSVKSTISYEQYF.

This clone was counted only a few times. The chain carries TRBV6-6 and TRBJ1-2, with D uncertain. The germline V gene has CDR1 MNHNY and CDR2 SVGAGI (reference sequence). The CDR3 runs 12 residues. Trimming took off 2 bases at V and 8 bases at J, with 9 bases between the two ends. In DNA, the CDR3 is TGTGCCAGCAGTTACCGTGGTGACGGCTACACCTTC. Its protein product is CASSYRGDGYTF.

The chain is built from TRBV7-9 and TRBJ1-4; D is ambiguous. The CDR3 consists of 15 residues. V was shortened by 2 bases and J by 3 bases, with 10 bases between the two germline ends. Per germline, CDR1 SEHNR and CDR2 FQNEAQ (reference sequence). The CDR3 loop is CASSLSQGANEKLFF. CDR3 DNA sequence: TGTGCCAGCAGCTTAAGTCAAGGAGCTAATGAAAAACTGTTTTTT.